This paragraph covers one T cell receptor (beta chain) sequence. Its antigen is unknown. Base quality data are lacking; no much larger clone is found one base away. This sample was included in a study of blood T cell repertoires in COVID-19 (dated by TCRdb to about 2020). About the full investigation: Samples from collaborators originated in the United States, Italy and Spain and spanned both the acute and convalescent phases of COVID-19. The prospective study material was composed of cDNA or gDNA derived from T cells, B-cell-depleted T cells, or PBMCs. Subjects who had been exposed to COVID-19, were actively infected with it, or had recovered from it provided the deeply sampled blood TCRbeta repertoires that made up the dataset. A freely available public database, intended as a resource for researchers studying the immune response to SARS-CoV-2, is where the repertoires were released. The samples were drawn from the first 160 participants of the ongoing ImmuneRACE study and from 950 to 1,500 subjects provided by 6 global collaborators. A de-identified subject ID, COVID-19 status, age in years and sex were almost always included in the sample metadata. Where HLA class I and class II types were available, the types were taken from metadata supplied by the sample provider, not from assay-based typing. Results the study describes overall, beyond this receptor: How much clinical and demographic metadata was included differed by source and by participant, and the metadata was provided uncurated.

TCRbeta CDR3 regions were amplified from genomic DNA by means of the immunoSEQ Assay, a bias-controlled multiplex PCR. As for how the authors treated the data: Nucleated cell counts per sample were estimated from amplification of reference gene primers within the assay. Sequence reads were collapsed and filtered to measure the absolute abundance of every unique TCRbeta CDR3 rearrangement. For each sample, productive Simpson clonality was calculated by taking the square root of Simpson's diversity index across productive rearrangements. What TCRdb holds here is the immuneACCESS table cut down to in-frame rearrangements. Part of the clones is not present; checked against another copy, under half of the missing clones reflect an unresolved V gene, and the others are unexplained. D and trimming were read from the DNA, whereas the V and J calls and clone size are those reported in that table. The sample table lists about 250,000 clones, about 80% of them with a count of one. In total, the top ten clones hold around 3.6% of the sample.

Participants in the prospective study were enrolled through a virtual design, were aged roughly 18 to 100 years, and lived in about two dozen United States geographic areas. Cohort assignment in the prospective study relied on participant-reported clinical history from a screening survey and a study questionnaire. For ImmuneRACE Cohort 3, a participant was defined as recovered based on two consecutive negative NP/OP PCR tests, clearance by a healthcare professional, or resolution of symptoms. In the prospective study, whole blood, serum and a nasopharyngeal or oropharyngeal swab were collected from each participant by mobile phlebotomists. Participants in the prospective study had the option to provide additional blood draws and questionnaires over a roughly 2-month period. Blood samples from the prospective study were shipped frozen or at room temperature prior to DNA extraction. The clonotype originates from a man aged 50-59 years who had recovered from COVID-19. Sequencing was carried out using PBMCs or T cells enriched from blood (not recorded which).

The nucleotide sequence is TGTGCCAGCAGCCAAGACGGGAGGGGGGGTATTCAGTACTTC. This yields the protein CASSQDGRGGIQYF. The V and J segments used are TRBV4-2 and TRBJ2-4, and TRBD2 aligns with 8 junction nucleotides. After removal of 0 bases from V and 10 bases from J, the junction retains 5 bases not matched to a gene. The germline V gene supplies CDR1 LGHNA and CDR2 YNFKEQ. The CDR3 starts with the cysteine, ends with the phenylalanine, and has 14 residues. Only the CDR3 region is kept as DNA, spanning 42 bases read in frame from base 1.